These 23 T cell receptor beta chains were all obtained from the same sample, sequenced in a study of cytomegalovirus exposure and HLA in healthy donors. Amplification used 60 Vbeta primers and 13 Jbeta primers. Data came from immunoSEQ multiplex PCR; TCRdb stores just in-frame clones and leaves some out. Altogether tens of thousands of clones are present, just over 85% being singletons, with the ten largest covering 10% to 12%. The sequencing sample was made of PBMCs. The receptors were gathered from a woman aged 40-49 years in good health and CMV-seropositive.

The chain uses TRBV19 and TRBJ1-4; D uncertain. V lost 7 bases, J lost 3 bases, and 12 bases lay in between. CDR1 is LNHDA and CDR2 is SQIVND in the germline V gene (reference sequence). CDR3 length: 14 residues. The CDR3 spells CASKRLGPNEKLFF. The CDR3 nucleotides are TGTGCCAGTAAACGACTGGGTCCTAATGAAAAACTGTTTTTT.

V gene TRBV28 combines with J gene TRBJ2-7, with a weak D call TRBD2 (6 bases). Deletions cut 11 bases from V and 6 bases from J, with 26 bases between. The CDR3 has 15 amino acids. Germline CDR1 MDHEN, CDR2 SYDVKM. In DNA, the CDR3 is TGTGCCTCCTCAGCAGCGCGGGGCCGGACGAGCGAGCAGTACTTC. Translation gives CASSAARGRTSEQYF.

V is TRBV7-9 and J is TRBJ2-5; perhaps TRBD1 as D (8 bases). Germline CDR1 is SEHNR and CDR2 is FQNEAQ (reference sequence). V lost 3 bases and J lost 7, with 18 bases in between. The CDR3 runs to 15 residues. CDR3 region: CASSFRAGGGGTQYF. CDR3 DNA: TGTGCCAGCAGCTTTCGTGCAGGGGGCGGGGGGACCCAGTACTTC.

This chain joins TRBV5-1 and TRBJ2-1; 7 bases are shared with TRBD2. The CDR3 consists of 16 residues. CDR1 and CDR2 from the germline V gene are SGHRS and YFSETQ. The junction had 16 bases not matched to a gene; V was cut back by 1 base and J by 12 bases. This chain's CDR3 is CASSLTSSVLGRGQFF. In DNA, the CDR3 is TGCGCCAGCAGCTTGACCTCTAGCGTTTTGGGGAGGGGGCAGTTCTTC.

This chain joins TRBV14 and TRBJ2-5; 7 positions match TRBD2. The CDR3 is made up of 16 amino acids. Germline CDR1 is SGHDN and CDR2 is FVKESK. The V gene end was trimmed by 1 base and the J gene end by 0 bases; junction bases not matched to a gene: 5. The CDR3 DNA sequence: TGTGCCAGCAGCCAAGCGGGGGGTTTGTACCAAGAGACCCAGTACTTC. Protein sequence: CASSQAGGLYQETQYF.

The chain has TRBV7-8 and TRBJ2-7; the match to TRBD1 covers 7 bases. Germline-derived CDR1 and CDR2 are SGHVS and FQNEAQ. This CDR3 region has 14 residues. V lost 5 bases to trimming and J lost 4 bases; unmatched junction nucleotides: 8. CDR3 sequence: CASSPRQGDYEQYF. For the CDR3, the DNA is TGTGCCAGCAGCCCGAGACAGGGAGATTACGAGCAGTACTTC. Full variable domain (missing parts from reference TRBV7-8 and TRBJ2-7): GAGVSQSPRYKVAKRGQDVALRCDPISGHVSLFWYQQALGQGPEFLTYFQNEAQLDKSGLPSDRFFAERPEGSVSTLKIQRTQQEDSAVYLCASSPRQGDYEQYFGPGTRLTVT.

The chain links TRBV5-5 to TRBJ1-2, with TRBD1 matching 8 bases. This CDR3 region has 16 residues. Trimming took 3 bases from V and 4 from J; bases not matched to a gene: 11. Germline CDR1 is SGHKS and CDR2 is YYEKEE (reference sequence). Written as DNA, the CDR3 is TGTGCCAGCAGCTACGGACAGGGCGTTGTTATCTATGGCTACACCTTC. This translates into CASSYGQGVVIYGYTF. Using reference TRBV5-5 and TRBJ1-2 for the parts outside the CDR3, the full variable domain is DAGVTQSPTHLIKTRGQQVTLRCSPISGHKSVSWYQQVLGQGPQFIFQYYEKEERGRGNFPDRFSARQFPNYSSELNVNALLLGDSALYLCASSYGQGVVIYGYTFGSGTRLTVV.

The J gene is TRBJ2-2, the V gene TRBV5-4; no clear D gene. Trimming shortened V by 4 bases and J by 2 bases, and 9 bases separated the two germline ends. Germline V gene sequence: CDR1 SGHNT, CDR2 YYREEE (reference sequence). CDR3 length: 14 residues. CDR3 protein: CASSPATNTGELFF. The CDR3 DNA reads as TGTGCCAGCAGCCCAGCGACTAACACCGGGGAGCTGTTTTTT.

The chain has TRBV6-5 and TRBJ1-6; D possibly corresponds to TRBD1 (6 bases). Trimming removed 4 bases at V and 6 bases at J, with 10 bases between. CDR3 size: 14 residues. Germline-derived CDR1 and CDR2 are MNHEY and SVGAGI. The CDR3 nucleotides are TGTGCCAGCAGTTTCGACAGGATTAATTCACCCCTCCACTTT. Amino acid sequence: CASSFDRINSPLHF.

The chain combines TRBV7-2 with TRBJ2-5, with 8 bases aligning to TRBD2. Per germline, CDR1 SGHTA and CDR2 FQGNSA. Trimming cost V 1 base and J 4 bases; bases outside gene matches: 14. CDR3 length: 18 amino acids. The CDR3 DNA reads TGTGCCAGCAGCTTAGTTTACGCGGGGGGCAGGGACATAGAGACCCAGTACTTC. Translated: CASSLVYAGGRDIETQYF.

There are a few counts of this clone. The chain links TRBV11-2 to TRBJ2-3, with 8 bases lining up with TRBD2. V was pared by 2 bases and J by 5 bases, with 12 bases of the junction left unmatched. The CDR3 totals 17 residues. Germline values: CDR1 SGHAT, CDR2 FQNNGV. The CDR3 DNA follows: TGTGCCAGCAGCTTACTCACGGGGGGGGCAGGAAGAGATACGCAGTATTTT. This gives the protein CASSLLTGGAGRDTQYF.

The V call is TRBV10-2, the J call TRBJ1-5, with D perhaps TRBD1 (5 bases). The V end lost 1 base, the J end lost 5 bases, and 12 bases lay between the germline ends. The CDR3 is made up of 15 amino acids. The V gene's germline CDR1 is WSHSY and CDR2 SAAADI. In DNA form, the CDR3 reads TGCGCCAGCAGTGAGTTTGGACAAAACCATCAGCCCCAGCATTTT. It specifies CASSEFGQNHQPQHF.

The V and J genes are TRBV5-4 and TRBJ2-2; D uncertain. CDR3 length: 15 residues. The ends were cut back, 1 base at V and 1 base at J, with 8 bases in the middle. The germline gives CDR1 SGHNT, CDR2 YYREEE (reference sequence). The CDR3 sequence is CASSLRVENTGELFF. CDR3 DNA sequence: TGTGCCAGCAGCTTGAGAGTAGAGAACACCGGGGAGCTGTTTTTT.

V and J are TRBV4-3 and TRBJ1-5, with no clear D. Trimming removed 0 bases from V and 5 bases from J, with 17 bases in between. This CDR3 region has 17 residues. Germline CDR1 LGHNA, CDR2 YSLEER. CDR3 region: CASSQDRTGRVYQPQHF. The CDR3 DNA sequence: TGCGCCAGCAGCCAAGACCGAACGGGAAGGGTGTATCAGCCCCAGCATTTT.

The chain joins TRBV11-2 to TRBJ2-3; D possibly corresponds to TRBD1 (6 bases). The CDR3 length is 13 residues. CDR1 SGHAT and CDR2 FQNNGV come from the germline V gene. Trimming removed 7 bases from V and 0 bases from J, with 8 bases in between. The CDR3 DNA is TGTGCCAGCATGGGGGCTAGCACAGATACGCAGTATTTT. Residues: CASMGASTDTQYF.

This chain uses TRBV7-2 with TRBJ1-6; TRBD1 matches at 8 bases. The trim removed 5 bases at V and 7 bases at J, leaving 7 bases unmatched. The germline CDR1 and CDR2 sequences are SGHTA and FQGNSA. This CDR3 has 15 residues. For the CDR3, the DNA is TGTGCCAGCAGCGCCCGACAGGGGCGAAATTCACCCCTCCACTTT. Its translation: CASSARQGRNSPLHF.

The CDR3 coding sequence is TGTGCCAGCAGCTCAATGGGGGGGTTGCAGTATTTT. Translation gives CASSSMGGLQYF. The V gene is TRBV7-9, the J gene TRBJ2-3; 7 nucleotides line up with TRBD2. CDR1 and CDR2 (germline): SEHNR, FQNEAQ (reference sequence). The CDR3 length is 12 residues. V shed 4 bases, J shed 11 bases, and the junction held 6 bases outside the gene matches.

CDR3 amino acids: CASRWEGGTEAFF. In DNA form, the CDR3 reads TGTGCCAGCAGATGGGAGGGGGGCACTGAAGCTTTCTTT. The chain has TRBV27 and TRBJ1-1; perhaps TRBD1 as D (6 bases). CDR1 is MNHEY, CDR2 SMNVEV, per germline (reference sequence). The V gene lost 6 bases and the J gene lost 4 bases, with 12 bases spanning the gap. The CDR3 spans 13 residues.

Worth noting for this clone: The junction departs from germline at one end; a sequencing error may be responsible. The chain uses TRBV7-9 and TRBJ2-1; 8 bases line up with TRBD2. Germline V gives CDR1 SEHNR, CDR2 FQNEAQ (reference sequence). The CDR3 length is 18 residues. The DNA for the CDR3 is TGTTCCAGCAGCCCAAGGGCCGGAGCGGGGGTGAGCTACAATGAGCAGTTCTTC. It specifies CSSSPRAGAGVSYNEQFF.

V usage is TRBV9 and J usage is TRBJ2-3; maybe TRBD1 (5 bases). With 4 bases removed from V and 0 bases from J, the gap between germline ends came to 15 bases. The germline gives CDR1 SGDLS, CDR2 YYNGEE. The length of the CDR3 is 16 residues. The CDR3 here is CASSTRQKTSTDTQYF. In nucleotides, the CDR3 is TGTGCCAGCAGCACCCGACAGAAAACTAGCACAGATACGCAGTATTTT.

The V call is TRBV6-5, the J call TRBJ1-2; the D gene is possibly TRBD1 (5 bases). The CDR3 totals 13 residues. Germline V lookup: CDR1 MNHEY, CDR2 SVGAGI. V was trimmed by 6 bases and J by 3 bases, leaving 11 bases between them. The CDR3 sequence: CASSRRVYYGYTF. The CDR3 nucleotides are TGTGCCAGCAGCCGCAGGGTTTACTATGGCTACACCTTC.

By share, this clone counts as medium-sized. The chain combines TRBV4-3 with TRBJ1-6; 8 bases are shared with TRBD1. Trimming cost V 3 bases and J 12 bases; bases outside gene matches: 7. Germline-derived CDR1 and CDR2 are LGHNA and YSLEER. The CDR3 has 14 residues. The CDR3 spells CASSQFGQGEPLHF. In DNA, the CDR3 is TGCGCCAGCAGCCAGTTCGGACAGGGTGAACCCCTCCACTTT.

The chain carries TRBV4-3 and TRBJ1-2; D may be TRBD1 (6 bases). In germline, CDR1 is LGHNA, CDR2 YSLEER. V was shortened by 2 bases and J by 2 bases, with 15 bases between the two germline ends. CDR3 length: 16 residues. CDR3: CASSQSSAGANYGYTF. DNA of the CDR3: TGCGCCAGCAGCCAAAGTTCCGCAGGGGCCAACTATGGCTACACCTTC.